Presented here are 9 T cell receptor beta chains from one specimen sequenced in a study of blood T cell repertoires in COVID-19. Assay: immunoSEQ multiplex PCR; the TCRdb copy retains only in-frame clones and omits some. The sample carries hundreds of thousands of clones, 85% to 90% recorded once. Specimen: peripheral blood. These TCRs come from a woman aged 50 to 60 with active or convalescent COVID-19.

CDR3 sequence reads: CASSEIEHGANVLTF. In DNA, the CDR3 is TGTGCCAGCAGTGAGATTGAGCACGGGGCCAACGTCCTGACTTTC. The chain has TRBV2 and TRBJ2-6; no definite D call. CDR3 length: 15 amino acids. V dropped 3 bases and J dropped 4 bases, with 10 bases sitting between them. CDR1 and CDR2 from the germline V gene are SNHLY and FYNNEI.

J is TRBJ1-2 and V is TRBV10-3; 10 bases fit TRBD1. The CDR3 is 11 residues long. After removal of 6 bases from V and 13 bases from J, the junction contained 5 bases not matched to a gene. CDR1 ENHRY and CDR2 SYGVKD come from the germline V gene. The CDR3 DNA reads TGTGCCATCAGGGGACAGGGGTGGTGCACCTTC. Translation gives CAIRGQGWCTF.

CDR3 sequence reads: CASSLTYRGKVGTEAFF. In nucleotides, the CDR3 is TGTGCCAGCAGTTTAACATACAGGGGAAAGGTGGGCACTGAAGCTTTCTTT. This chain joins TRBV28 and TRBJ1-1; 7 bases match TRBD1. This CDR3 is 17 amino acids long. Germline V lookup: CDR1 MDHEN, CDR2 SYDVKM. V trimming: 2 bases; J trimming: 4 bases; junction bases outside the gene matches: 13. Complete variable domain (other parts from reference TRBV28 and TRBJ1-1): DVKVTQSSRYLVKRTGEKVFLECVQDMDHENMFWYRQDPGLGLRLIYFSYDVKMKEKGDIPEGYSVSREKKERFSLILESASTNQTSMYLCASSLTYRGKVGTEAFFGQGTRLTVV.

V gene TRBV28 combines with J gene TRBJ1-1; the D gene is possibly TRBD1 (6 bases). Trimming cost V 8 bases and J 3 bases, with 13 bases left between them. In germline, CDR1 is MDHEN, CDR2 SYDVKM. This CDR3 has 13 amino acids. As DNA, the CDR3 is TGTGCCAGCGAGGGGGTTCTGCACACTGAAGCTTTCTTT. Amino acid sequence: CASEGVLHTEAFF.

The V gene is TRBV7-8, the J gene TRBJ2-7, with 7 bases aligning to TRBD2. The germline CDR1 and CDR2 sequences are SGHVS and FQNEAQ. This CDR3 has 14 amino acids. After removal of 2 bases from V and 3 bases from J, the junction contained 4 bases not matched to a gene. This chain's CDR3 is CASSLQGGDYEQYF. As DNA, the CDR3 is TGTGCCAGCAGCTTACAGGGAGGGGACTACGAGCAGTACTTC.

This chain links TRBV27 with TRBJ1-1; 8 nucleotides agree with TRBD1. Losses at the gene ends were 6 bases for V and 4 bases for J; bases not matched to a gene: 7. Germline values: CDR1 MNHEY, CDR2 SMNVEV (reference sequence). CDR3 length: 14 residues. CDR3 in amino acids: CASSPGQDGTEAFF. CDR3 coding DNA: TGTGCCAGCAGCCCGGGACAGGACGGCACTGAAGCTTTCTTT.

The rearrangement links TRBV18 to TRBJ1-5; the match to TRBD1 covers 8 bases. The V and J ends lost 3 bases and 0 bases, in that order; junction bases with no gene match: 1. Germline V lookup: CDR1 KGHSH, CDR2 LQKENI. CDR3 length: 15 residues. The DNA of the CDR3 is TGTGCCAGCTCACCGACAGGGGATAGCAATCAGCCCCAGCATTTT. It encodes CASSPTGDSNQPQHF.

This chain links TRBV5-1 with TRBJ2-1; 14 bases fit TRBD2. The CDR3 covers 16 residues. Germline V gives CDR1 SGHRS, CDR2 YFSETQ. The ends lost 4 bases at V and 7 bases at J; junction bases unmatched: 7. The CDR3 region has the DNA TGCGCCAGCAGCATCACCGGGACTAGCGGGAGAAATGAGCAGTTCTTC. It codes for CASSITGTSGRNEQFF.

V usage is TRBV27 and J usage is TRBJ2-7, with D possibly TRBD2 on 6 matching bases. The germline V gene has CDR1 MNHEY and CDR2 SMNVEV (reference sequence). The CDR3 is 14 residues long. V lost 4 bases to trimming and J lost 6 bases, with 16 bases between them. CDR3 protein: CASSSSWGVAEQYF. DNA of the CDR3: TGTGCCAGCAGTTCCTCCTGGGGGGTGGCCGAGCAGTACTTC.